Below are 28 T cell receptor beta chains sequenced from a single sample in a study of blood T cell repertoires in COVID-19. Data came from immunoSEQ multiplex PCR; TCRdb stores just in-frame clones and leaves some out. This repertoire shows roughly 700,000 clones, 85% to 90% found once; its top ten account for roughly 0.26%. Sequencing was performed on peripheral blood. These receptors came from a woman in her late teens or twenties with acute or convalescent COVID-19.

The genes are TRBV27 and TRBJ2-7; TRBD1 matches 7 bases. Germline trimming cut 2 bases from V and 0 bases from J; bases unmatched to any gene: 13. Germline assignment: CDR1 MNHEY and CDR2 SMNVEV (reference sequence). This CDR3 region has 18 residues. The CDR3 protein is CASSLAPRQGVVSYEQYF. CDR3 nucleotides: TGTGCCAGCAGTTTAGCACCCAGACAGGGAGTTGTCTCCTACGAGCAGTACTTC.

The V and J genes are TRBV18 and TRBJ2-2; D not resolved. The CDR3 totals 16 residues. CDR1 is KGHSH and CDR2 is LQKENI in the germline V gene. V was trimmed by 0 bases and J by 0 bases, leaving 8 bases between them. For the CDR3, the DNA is TGTGCCAGCTCACCACCGCGCTCCGCGAACACCGGGGAGCTGTTTTTT. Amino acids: CASSPPRSANTGELFF. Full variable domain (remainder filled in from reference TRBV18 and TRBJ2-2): NAGVMQNPRHLVRRRGQEARLRCSPMKGHSHVYWYRQLPEEGLKFMVYLQKENIIDESGMPKERFSAEFPKEGPSILRIQQVVRGDSAAYFCASSPPRSANTGELFFGEGSRLTVL.

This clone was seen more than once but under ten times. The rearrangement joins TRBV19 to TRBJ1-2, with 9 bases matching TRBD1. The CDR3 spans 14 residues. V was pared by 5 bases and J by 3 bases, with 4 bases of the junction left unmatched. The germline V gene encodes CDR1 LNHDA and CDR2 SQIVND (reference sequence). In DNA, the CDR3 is TGTGCCAGTAGTTATACAGGGGGCCACTATGGCTACACCTTC. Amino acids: CASSYTGGHYGYTF.

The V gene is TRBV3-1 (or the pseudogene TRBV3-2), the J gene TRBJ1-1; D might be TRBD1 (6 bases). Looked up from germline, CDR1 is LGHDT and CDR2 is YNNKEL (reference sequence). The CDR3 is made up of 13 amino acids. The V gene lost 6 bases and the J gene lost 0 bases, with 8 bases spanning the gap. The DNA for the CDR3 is TGTGCCAGCAGAGGGGGTCTGAACACTGAAGCTTTCTTT. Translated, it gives CASRGGLNTEAFF.

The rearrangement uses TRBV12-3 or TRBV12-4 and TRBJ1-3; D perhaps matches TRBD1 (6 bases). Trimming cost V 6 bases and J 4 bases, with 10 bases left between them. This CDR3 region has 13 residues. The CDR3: CASRPGAGNTIYF. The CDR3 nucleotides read TGTGCCAGCAGACCAGGGGCAGGAAACACCATATATTTT.

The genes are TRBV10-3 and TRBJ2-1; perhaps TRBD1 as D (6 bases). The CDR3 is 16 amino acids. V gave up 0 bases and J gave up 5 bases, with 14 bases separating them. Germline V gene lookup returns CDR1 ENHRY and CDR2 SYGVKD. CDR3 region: CAISESVARGHNEQFF. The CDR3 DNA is TGTGCCATCAGTGAGTCGGTGGCCAGGGGTCACAATGAGCAGTTCTTC.

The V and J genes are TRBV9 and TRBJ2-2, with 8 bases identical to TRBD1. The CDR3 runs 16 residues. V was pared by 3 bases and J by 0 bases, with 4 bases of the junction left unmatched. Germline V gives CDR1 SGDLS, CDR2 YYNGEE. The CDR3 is CASSGYRGANTGELFF. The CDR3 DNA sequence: TGTGCCAGCAGCGGATACAGGGGGGCGAACACCGGGGAGCTGTTTTTT.

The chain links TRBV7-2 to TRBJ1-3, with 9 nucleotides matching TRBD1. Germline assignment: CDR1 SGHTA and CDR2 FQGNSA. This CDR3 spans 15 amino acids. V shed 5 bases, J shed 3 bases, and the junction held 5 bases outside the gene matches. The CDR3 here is CASSPQGALGNTIYF. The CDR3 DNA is TGTGCCAGCAGCCCACAGGGGGCGCTTGGAAACACCATATATTTT.

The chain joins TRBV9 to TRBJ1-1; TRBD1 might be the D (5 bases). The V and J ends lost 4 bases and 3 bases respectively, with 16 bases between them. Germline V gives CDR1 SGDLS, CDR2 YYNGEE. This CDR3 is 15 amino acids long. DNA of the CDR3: TGTGCCAGCAGCCCCGCTGGGGGGTTGGACACTGAAGCTTTCTTT. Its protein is CASSPAGGLDTEAFF.

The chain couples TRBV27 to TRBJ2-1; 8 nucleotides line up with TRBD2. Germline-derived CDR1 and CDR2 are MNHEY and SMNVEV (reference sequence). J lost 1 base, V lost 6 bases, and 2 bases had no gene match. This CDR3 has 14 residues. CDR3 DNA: TGTGCCAGCAGGGCTAGCGGGTCCTACAATGAGCAGTTCTTC. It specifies CASRASGSYNEQFF.

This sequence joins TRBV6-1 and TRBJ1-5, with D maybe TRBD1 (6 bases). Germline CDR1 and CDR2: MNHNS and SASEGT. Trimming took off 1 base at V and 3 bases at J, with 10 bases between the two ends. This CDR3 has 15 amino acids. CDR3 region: CASSEDDRPNQPQHF. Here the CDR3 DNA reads TGTGCCAGCAGTGAAGATGACAGGCCCAATCAGCCCCAGCATTTT.

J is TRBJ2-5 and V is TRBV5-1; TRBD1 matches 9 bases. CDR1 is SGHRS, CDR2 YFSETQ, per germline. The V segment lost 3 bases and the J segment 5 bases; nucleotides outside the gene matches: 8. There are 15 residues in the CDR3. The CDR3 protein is CASSSRTGVGETQYF. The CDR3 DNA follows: TGCGCCAGCAGCTCGAGGACAGGGGTAGGGGAGACCCAGTACTTC. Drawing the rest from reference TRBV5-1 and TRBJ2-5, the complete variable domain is KAGVTQTPRYLIKTRGQQVTLSCSPISGHRSVSWYQQTPGQGLQFLFEYFSETQRNKGNFPGRFSGRQFSNSRSEMNVSTLELGDSALYLCASSSRTGVGETQYFGPGTRLLVL.

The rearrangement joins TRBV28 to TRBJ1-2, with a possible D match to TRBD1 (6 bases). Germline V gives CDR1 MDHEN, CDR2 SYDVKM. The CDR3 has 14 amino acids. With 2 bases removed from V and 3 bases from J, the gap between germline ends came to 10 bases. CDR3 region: CASSLDRIDYGYTF. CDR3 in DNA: TGTGCCAGCAGTTTAGACAGGATCGACTATGGCTACACCTTC.

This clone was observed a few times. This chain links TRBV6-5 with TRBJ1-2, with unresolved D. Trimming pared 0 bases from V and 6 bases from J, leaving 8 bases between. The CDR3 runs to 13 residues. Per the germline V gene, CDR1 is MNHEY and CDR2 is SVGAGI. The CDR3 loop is CASSYSGVDGYTF. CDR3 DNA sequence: TGTGCCAGCAGTTACTCGGGAGTTGATGGCTACACCTTC.

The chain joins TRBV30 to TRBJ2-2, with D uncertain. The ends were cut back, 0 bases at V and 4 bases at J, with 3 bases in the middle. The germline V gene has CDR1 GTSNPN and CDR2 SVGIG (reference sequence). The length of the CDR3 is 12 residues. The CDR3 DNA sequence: TGTGCCTGGAGTGTGGCCACCGGGGAGCTGTTTTTT. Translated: CAWSVATGELFF. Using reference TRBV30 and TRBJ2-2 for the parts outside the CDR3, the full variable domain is SQTIHQWPATLVQPVGSPLSLECTVEGTSNPNLYWYRQAAGRGLQLLFYSVGIGQISSEVPQNLSASRPQDRQFILSSKKLLLSDSGFYLCAWSVATGELFFGEGSRLTVL.

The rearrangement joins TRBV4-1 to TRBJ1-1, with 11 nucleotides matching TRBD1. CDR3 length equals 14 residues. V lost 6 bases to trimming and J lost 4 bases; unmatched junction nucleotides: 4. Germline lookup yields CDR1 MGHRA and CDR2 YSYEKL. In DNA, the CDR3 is TGCGCCAGCAGGGACAGGGGGCTAAGCACTGAAGCTTTCTTT. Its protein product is CASRDRGLSTEAFF.

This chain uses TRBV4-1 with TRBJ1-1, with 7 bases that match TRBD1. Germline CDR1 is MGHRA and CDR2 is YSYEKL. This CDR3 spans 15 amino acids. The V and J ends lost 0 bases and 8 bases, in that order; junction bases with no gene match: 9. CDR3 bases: TGCGCCAGCAGCCAAGAGAGGAGACAGGGTCGAGAAGCTTTCTTT. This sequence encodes CASSQERRQGREAFF.

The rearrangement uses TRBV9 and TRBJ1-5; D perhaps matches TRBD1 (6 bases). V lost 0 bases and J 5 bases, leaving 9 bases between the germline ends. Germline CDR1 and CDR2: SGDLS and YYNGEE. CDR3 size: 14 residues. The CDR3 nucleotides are TGTGCCAGCAGCGTAGCAGGGGATGATCAGCCCCAGCATTTT. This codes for CASSVAGDDQPQHF.

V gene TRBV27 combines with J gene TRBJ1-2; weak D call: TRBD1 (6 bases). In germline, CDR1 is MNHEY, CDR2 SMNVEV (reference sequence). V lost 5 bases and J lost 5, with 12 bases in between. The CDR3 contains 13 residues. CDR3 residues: CASSIDRLYGYTF. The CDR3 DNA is TGTGCCAGCAGTATAGACAGGCTATATGGCTACACCTTC.

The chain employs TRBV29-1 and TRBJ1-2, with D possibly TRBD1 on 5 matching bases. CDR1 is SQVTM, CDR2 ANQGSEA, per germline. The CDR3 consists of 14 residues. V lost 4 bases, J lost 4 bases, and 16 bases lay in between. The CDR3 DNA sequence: TGCAGCGTTGGGGCAGGGAGGGGATCCTATGGCTACACCTTC. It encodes CSVGAGRGSYGYTF.

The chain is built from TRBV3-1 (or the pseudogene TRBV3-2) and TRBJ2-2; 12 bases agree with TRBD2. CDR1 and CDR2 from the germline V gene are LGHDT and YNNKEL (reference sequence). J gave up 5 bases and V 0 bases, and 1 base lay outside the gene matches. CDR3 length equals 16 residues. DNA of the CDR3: TGTGCCAGCAGCCAAGAAGGGACTAGCGGGACCGGGGAGCTGTTTTTT. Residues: CASSQEGTSGTGELFF.

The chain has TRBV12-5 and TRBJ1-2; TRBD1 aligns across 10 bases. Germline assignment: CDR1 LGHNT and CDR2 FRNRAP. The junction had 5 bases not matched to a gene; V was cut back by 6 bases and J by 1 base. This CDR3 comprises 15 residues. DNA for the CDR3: TGTGCTAGTGGGCGAGGACAGGGGGTTAACTATGGCTACACCTTC. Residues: CASGRGQGVNYGYTF.

CDR3 sequence: CASQPGTVYGYTF. Written as DNA, the CDR3 is TGTGCCAGCCAGCCCGGGACAGTCTATGGCTACACCTTC. The J gene is TRBJ1-2, the V gene TRBV19; 7 bases fit TRBD1. Looked up from germline, CDR1 is LNHDA and CDR2 is SQIVND (reference sequence). The CDR3 sequence is 13 residues long. Trimming cost V 9 bases and J 4 bases; bases outside gene matches: 8.

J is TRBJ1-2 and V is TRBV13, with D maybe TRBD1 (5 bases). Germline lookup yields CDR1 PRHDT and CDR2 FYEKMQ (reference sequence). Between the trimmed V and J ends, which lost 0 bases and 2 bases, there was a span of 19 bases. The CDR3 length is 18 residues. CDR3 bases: TGTGCCAGCAGCTTAGGCCGGGGGGTGACAGCCCTAAACTATGGCTACACCTTC. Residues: CASSLGRGVTALNYGYTF. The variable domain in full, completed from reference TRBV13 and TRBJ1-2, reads AAGVIQSPRHLIKEKRETATLKCYPIPRHDTVYWYQQGPGQDPQFLISFYEKMQSDKGSIPDRFSAQQFSDYHSELNMSSLELGDSALYFCASSLGRGVTALNYGYTFGSGTRLTVV.

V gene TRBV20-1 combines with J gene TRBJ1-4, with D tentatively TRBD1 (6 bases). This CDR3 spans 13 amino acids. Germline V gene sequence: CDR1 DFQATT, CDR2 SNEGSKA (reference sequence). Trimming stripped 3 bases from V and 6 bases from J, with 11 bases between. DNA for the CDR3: TGCAGTGCTAGTAGGGACATAGATGAAAAACTGTTTTTT. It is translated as CSASRDIDEKLFF.

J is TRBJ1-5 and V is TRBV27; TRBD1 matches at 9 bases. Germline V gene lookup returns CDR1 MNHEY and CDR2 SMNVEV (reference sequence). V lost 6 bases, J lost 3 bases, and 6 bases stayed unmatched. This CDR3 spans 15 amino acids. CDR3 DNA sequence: TGTGCCAGCAGGGAGGGACAGGGCTCCAATCAGCCCCAGCATTTT. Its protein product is CASREGQGSNQPQHF.

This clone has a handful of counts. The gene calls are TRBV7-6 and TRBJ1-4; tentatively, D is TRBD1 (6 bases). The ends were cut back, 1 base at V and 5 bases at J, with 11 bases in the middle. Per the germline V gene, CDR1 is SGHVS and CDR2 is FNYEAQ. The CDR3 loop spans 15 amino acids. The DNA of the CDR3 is TGTGCCAGCAGCTTAGTCGGGACAAACAATGAAAAACTGTTTTTT. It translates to CASSLVGTNNEKLFF.

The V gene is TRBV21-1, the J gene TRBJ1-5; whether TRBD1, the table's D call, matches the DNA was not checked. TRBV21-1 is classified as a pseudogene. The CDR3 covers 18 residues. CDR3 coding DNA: TGTGCCAGCAGCGAAATGGACAGGGAGTTGCGGAGCAATCAGCCCCAGCATTTT. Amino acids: CASSEMDRELRSNQPQHF.